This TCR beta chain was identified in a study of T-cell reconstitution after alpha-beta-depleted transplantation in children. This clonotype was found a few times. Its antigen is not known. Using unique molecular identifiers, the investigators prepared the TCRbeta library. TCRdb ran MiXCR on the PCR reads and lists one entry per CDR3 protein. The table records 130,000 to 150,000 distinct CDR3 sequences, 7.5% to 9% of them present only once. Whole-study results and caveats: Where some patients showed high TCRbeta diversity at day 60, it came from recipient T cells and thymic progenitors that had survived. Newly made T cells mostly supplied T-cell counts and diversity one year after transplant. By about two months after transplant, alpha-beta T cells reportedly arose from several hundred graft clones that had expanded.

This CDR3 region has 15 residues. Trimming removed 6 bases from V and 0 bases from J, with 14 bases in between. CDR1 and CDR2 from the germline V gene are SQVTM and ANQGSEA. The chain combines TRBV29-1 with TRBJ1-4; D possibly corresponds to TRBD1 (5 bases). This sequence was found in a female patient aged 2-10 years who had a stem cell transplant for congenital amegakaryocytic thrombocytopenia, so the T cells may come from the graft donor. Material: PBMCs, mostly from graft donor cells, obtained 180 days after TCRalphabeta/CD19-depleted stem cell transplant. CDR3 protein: CSVTTTGATNEKLFF. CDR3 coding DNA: TGCAGCGTCACCACCACGGGGGCAACTAATGAAAAACTGTTTTTT.